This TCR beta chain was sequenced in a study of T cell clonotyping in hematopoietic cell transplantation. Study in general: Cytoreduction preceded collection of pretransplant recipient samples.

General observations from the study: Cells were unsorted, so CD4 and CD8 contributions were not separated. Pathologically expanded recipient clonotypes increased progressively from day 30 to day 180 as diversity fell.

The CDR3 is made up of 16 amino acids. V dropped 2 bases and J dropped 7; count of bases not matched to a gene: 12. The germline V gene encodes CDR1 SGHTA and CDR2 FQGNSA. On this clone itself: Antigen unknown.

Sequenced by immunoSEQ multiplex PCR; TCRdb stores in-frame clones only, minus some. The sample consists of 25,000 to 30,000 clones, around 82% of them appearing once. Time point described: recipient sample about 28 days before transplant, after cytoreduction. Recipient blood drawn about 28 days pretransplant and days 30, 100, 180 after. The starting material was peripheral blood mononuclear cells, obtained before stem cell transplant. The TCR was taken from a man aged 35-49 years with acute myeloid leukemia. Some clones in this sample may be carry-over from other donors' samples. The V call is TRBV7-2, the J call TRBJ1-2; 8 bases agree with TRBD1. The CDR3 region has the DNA TGTGCCAGCAGCTTACAGGGGGCGCGCGGAGGTAGTGGCTACACCTTC. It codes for CASSLQGARGGSGYTF.